The clone carrying this TCR beta chain came up many times. TCRdb called the 5' RACE reads again in MiXCR, with one record for every CDR3 protein. The sample holds under 350,000 distinct CDR3 sequences, roughly 9.7% seen once. With V trimmed by 5 bases and J by 5 bases, 21 bases remained unmatched. The CDR3 consists of 18 residues. Germline assignment: CDR1 SGDLS and CDR2 YYNGEE. The data derive from a study of identical twins. In addition, the sample was reused for a study of yellow fever vaccine responses in identical twins. That study reports: Reported findings indicate that twins' vaccine T cell responses seemed partially convergent, partially personalized.

The chain is built from TRBV9 and TRBJ2-7, with 8 bases fitting TRBD2. The sequenced sample was CD8+ T cells sorted from blood. The sequence was collected from a young woman in good health. The CDR3 DNA reads as TGTGCCAGCAGAGGAGTAAGGGATAGCGGGATCGGGGTCGACGAGCAGTACTTC. Protein: CASRGVRDSGIGVDEQYF.